The 23 T cell receptor beta chains reported below all come from one sample, sequenced in a study of molecular identifiers for immune sequencing clone quantification (dated by TCRdb to 2017 to 2018). The library was made by PCR. Sequencing took place on a NextSeq 500. The raw public data were reprocessed by TCRdb itself: fastp quality trimming at Q25, MiXCR clonotype calling, in-frame beta chains only. One record per CDR3 amino acid sequence lists the most common genes and DNA. For this sample the table gives 45,000 to 55,000 distinct CDR3 sequences, of which around 34% were detected only once. 3.8% of the sample comes from the top ten. The sample comprised naive CD8+ T cells from blood, with Jurkat cell RNA spiked in. The cell subset or site label, read with the paper, signifies: FACS-sorted CD8+CD4-CCR7+CD45RA+ naive T cells. The receptors derive from a human donor in good health. Some libraries in this study had Jurkat cell RNA spiked in.

This clonotype has ten or more counts. This chain uses TRBV6-5 with TRBJ2-5; D call uncertain. V shed 7 bases and J shed 4 bases, with 7 bases lying between them. CDR1 MNHEY and CDR2 SVGAGI come from the germline V gene. The CDR3 consists of 11 residues. The CDR3 region is CASIIGETQYF. CDR3 bases: TGTGCCAGCATAATTGGAGAGACCCAGTACTTC.

The sample holds many counts of this clonotype. The V gene is TRBV29-1, the J gene TRBJ2-7, with 9 bases that match TRBD1. CDR3 size: 13 residues. Per the germline V gene, CDR1 is SQVTM and CDR2 is ANQGSEA. V was clipped by 6 bases and J by 3 bases; unmatched bases: 6. As DNA, the CDR3 is TGCAGCGTGTCCGGGACAGGGTTCTACGAGCAGTACTTC. Its protein is CSVSGTGFYEQYF.

Comment on this clonotype: A read error may account for a junction end that differs from germline. The genes are TRBV24-1 and TRBJ2-1; D is ambiguous. This CDR3 is 13 amino acids long. Germline CDR1 KGHDR, CDR2 SFDVKD. The CDR3 is CGTRSGGLNEQFF. The CDR3, as DNA: TGTGGCACCAGGTCAGGCGGCCTGAATGAGCAGTTCTTC.

There are many counts of this clonotype. The CDR3: CASSPHLAGGPGEQFF. In DNA form, the CDR3 reads TGTGCCAGCAGCCCTCACCTAGCGGGAGGGCCGGGTGAGCAGTTCTTC. This chain joins TRBV7-8 and TRBJ2-1; 12 positions match TRBD2. The germline gives CDR1 SGHVS, CDR2 FQNEAQ. The CDR3 length is 16 residues. V was pared by 5 bases and J by 9 bases, with 11 bases of the junction left unmatched. The full variable domain, its missing parts supplied by reference TRBV7-8 and TRBJ2-1, is GAGVSQSPRYKVAKRGQDVALRCDPISGHVSLFWYQQALGQGPEFLTYFQNEAQLDKSGLPSDRFFAERPEGSVSTLKIQRTQQEDSAVYLCASSPHLAGGPGEQFFGPGTRLTVL.

The rearrangement joins TRBV25-1 to TRBJ1-1; 8 bases agree with TRBD1. Germline CDR1 MGHDK, CDR2 SYGVNS. J lost 10 bases, V lost 9 bases, and 10 bases had no gene match. The CDR3 contains 12 residues. CDR3 amino acids: CASYGQGLTAFF. CDR3 nucleotide sequence: TGTGCCAGTTACGGACAGGGCTTGACAGCTTTCTTT.

The V and J genes are TRBV12-3 or TRBV12-4 and TRBJ2-6; TRBD1 aligns across 7 bases. The CDR3 runs to 16 residues. V was pared by 7 bases and J by 0 bases, with 6 bases of the junction left unmatched. The CDR3 loop reads CASNSGGTSGANVLTF. CDR3 coding DNA: TGTGCCAGCAACTCAGGGGGTACCTCTGGGGCCAACGTCCTGACTTTC.

This chain connects TRBV19 to TRBJ1-5, with D unresolved. V shed 8 bases and J shed 3 bases, with 17 bases lying between them. The germline V gene has CDR1 LNHDA and CDR2 SQIVND (reference sequence). The CDR3 contains 15 residues. The CDR3 DNA follows: TGTGCCAGTTGTTCCCCGGAACAGTTCAATCAGCCCCAGCATTTT. Translating it yields CASCSPEQFNQPQHF.

Remarks on this clonotype: This may be a read error, as it is one base from a much larger clone. V gene TRBV12-3 or TRBV12-4 combines with J gene TRBJ1-2, with D possibly TRBD1 on 6 matching bases. V was pared by 6 bases and J by 4 bases, with 12 bases between. The CDR3 has 13 residues. The CDR3 DNA reads as TGTGCCAGCAGGAAGGACAGTATCTATGGCTACACCTTC. Translating gives CASRKDSIYGYTF.

This clonotype was counted between two and nine times. CDR3 DNA: TGCGCCAGCAGCCAAACAGGGACAACTTCCAAAAACATTCAGTACTTC. Its protein is CASSQTGTTSKNIQYF. This chain joins TRBV4-3 and TRBJ2-4; tentatively, D is TRBD1 (6 bases). Germline CDR1 is LGHNA and CDR2 is YSLEER. This CDR3 spans 16 amino acids. V gave up 2 bases and J gave up 2 bases, with 13 bases separating them.

Comments on this clonotype: Possible read error: a much larger clone is one base away. The V and J genes are TRBV6-5 and TRBJ1-6; D gene uncertain. This CDR3 has 13 amino acids. Germline assignment: CDR1 MNHEY and CDR2 SVGAGI. Trimming shortened V by 8 bases and J by 5 bases, and 10 bases separated the two germline ends. In DNA, the CDR3 is TGTGCCAGCGGTCCCGACGATAATTCACCCCTCCACTTT. This codes for CASGPDDNSPLHF.

The rearrangement links TRBV28 to TRBJ2-7; D is unclear. Trimming shortened V by 6 bases and J by 6 bases, and 21 bases separated the two germline ends. The CDR3 has 15 residues. Germline V gene data show CDR1 as MDHEN and CDR2 as SYDVKM. Written as DNA, the CDR3 is TGTGCCAGCAGACCCCGAGACTTTCCCTTATCCGAGCAGTACTTC. Encoded protein: CASRPRDFPLSEQYF.

Turning to this clonotype: Given a much more abundant clone one base away, this may be a read error. The J gene is TRBJ2-2, the V gene TRBV13; tentative D call: TRBD2 (5 bases). The CDR3 is 14 residues long. CDR1 and CDR2 from the germline V gene are PRHDT and FYEKMQ (reference sequence). This CDR3 is CASSPPEFSGEQFF. CDR3 nucleotides: TGTGCCAGCAGCCCCCCGGAGTTCTCCGGGGAGCAGTTTTTT.

Comments on this clonotype: A read error may explain this, as a much larger clone is one base away. Likely a read error: the CDR3 ends without its conserved phenylalanine or tryptophan. The rearrangement links TRBV28 to TRBJ1-2; no clear D. CDR3 size: 14 residues. Trimming took 5 bases from V and 0 from J, leaving 10 bases between them. In germline, CDR1 is MDHEN, CDR2 SYDVKM. The CDR3 nucleotides are TGTGCCAGCAGTCCCTCTCCTCCTAACTATGGCTACACCATC. Encoded protein: CASSPSPPNYGYTI.

This clonotype was recorded many times. The rearrangement uses TRBV28 and TRBJ2-2; tentatively, D is TRBD2 (6 bases). Germline V CDR1 and CDR2: MDHEN, SYDVKM. The CDR3 loop spans 14 amino acids. Between the trimmed V and J ends, which lost 5 bases and 6 bases, there was a span of 13 bases. This CDR3 is CASSPSAGPGELFF. The CDR3 DNA reads as TGTGCCAGCAGTCCCTCAGCGGGTCCCGGGGAGCTGTTTTTT.

Turning to this clonotype: This may arise from a read error, as a much more abundant clone is one base away. The rearrangement uses TRBV29-1 and TRBJ2-7, with D perhaps TRBD1 (6 bases). The germline CDR1 and CDR2 sequences are SQVTM and ANQGSEA. The CDR3 has 13 residues. The V gene lost 4 bases and the J gene lost 5 bases, with 15 bases spanning the gap. This CDR3 is CSVVTRGANEQYF. The CDR3 DNA reads as TGCAGCGTTGTCACCAGGGGTGCCAACGAGCAGTACTTC.

The chain is built from TRBV11-2 and TRBJ1-3, with D maybe TRBD1 (5 bases). From germline, CDR1 is SGHAT and CDR2 FQNNGV. V was pared by 5 bases and J by 4 bases, with 12 bases between. The CDR3 sequence is 14 residues long. CDR3 DNA: TGTGCCAGCAGCATAACCAGGGAGGGAAACACCATATATTTT. Protein product: CASSITREGNTIYF.

V is TRBV7-9 and J is TRBJ1-6; tentative D call: TRBD1 (5 bases). From germline, CDR1 is SEHNR and CDR2 FQNEAQ (reference sequence). This CDR3 is 17 amino acids long. V lost 0 bases, J lost 8 bases, and 17 bases lay in between. The CDR3 DNA sequence: TGTGCCAGCAGCTTAGCGCTTTTCCCAGGGAGTGATTCACCCCTCCACTTT. Amino acids: CASSLALFPGSDSPLHF.

The chain joins TRBV20-1 to TRBJ2-4; D is possibly TRBD1 (5 bases). The CDR3 spans 12 residues. The V and J ends lost 4 bases and 3 bases respectively, with 7 bases between them. Germline CDR1 and CDR2: DFQATT and SNEGSKA (reference sequence). CDR3 residues: CSAKGLKNIQYF. The CDR3 nucleotides are TGCAGTGCTAAGGGGCTCAAAAACATTCAGTACTTC.

On this clonotype: This may be a read error, as it is one base from a much larger clone. The V call is TRBV7-9, the J call TRBJ2-5; 7 nucleotides align to TRBD1. Germline CDR1 SEHNR, CDR2 FQNEAQ (reference sequence). The CDR3 spans 16 residues. The CDR3, as DNA: TGTGCCTGCAGCTTATCGACCCGGGACAGTGAAGAGACCCAGTACTTC. Protein product: CACSLSTRDSEETQYF.

To note about this clonotype: The junction departs from the called germline gene at one end, perhaps through a read error. This chain uses TRBV18 with TRBJ2-2; TRBD2 is a possible D gene (5 bases). The CDR3 has 13 amino acids. The V gene's germline CDR1 is KGHSH and CDR2 LQKENI. Written as DNA, the CDR3 is TGTGCCAGCTCACCAAGGAACACCGGGGAGCTGTCTTTT. Translated: CASSPRNTGELSF.

The chain links TRBV5-1 to TRBJ2-3; 8 positions match TRBD1. CDR1 SGHRS and CDR2 YFSETQ come from the germline V gene. CDR3 length: 15 residues. With V trimmed by 6 bases and J by 0 bases, 6 bases remained unmatched. The CDR3 DNA reads as TGCGCCAGCAAACACAGGGGGAGTAGCACAGATACGCAGTATTTT. This encodes CASKHRGSSTDTQYF.

About this clonotype: The conserved closing phenylalanine or tryptophan is absent in this CDR3, likely reflecting a read error. The genes are TRBV29-1 and TRBJ1-2; D might be TRBD1 (6 bases). Trimming took 4 bases from V and 2 from J, leaving 11 bases between them. Germline V gene lookup returns CDR1 SQVTM and CDR2 ANQGSEA. The CDR3 length is 13 residues. CDR3 amino acids: CSVAGVGNYGYTI. The CDR3 nucleotides read TGCAGCGTTGCAGGGGTGGGCAACTATGGCTACACCATC.

This clonotype has more than one count but fewer than ten. The chain uses TRBV7-6 and TRBJ2-2; no firm D call. The CDR3 has 13 residues. Trimming took off 1 base at V and 7 bases at J, with 7 bases between the two ends. Germline CDR1 and CDR2: SGHVS and FNYEAQ. Here the CDR3 reads CASSLEGNGELFF. CDR3 coding DNA: TGTGCCAGCAGCTTAGAAGGGAACGGGGAGCTGTTTTTT.